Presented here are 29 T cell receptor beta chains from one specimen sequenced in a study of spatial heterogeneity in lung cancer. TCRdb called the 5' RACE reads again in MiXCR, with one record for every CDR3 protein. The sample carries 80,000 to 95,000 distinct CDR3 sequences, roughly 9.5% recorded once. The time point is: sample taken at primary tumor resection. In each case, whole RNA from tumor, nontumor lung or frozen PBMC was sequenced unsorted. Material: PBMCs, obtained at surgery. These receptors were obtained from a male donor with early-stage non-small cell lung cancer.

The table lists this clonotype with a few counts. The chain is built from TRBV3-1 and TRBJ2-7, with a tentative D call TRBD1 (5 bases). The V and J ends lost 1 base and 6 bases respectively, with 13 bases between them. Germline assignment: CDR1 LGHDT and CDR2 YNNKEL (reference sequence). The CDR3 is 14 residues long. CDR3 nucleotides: TGTGCCAGCAGCCAAGTCACAGGAATCGGCGAGCAGTACTTC. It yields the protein CASSQVTGIGEQYF.

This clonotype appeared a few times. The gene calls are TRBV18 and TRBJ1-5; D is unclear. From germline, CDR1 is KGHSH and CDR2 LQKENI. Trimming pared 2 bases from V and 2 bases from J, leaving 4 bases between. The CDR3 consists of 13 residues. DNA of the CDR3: TGTGCCAGCTCACCATCCGGCAATCAGCCCCAGCATTTT. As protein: CASSPSGNQPQHF.

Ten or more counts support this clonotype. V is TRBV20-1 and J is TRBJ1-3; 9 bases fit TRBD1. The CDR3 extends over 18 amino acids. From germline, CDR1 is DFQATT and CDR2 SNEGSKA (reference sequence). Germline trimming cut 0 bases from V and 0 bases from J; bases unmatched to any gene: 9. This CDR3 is CSARDIRTGASSGNTIYF. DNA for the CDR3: TGCAGTGCTAGAGATATTCGGACAGGGGCCTCCTCTGGAAACACCATATATTTT.

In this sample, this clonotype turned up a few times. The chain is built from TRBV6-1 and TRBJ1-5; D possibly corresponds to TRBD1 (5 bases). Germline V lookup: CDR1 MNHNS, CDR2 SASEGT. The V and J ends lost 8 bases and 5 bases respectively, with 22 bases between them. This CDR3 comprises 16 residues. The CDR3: CASDDGVGLGHQPQHF. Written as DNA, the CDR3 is TGTGCCAGCGATGACGGAGTAGGGTTGGGACATCAGCCCCAGCATTTT.

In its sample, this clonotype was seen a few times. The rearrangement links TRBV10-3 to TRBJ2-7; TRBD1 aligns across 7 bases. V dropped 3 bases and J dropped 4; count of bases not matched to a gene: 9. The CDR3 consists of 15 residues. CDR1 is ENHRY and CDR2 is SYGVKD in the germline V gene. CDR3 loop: CAISDSTGTKYEQYF. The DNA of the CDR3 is TGTGCCATCAGTGACTCGACAGGGACGAAGTACGAGCAGTACTTC.

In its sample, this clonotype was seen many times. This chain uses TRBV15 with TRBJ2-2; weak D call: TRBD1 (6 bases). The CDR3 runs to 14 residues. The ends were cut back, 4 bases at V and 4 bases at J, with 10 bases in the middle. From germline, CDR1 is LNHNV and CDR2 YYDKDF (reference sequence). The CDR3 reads CATSNVRGTGELFF. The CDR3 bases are TGTGCCACCAGCAATGTCAGGGGCACCGGGGAGCTGTTTTTT.

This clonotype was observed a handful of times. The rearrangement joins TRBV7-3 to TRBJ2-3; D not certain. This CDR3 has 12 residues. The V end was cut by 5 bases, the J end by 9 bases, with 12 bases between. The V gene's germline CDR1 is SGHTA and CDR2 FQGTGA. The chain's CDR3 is CASSGAIGTQYF. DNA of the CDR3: TGTGCCAGCAGCGGAGCGATAGGGACGCAGTATTTT.

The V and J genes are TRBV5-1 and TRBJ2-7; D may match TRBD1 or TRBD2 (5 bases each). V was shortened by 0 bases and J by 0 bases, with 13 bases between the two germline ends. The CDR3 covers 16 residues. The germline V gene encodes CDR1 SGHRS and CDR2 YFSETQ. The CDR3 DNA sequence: TGCGCCAGCAGCTTGGCGGGGACCGTATACTCCTACGAGCAGTACTTC. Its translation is CASSLAGTVYSYEQYF.

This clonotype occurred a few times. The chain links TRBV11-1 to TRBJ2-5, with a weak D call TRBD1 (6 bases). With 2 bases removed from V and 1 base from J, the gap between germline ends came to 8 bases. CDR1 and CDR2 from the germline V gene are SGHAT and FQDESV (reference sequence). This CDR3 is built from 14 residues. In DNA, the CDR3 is TGTGCCAGCAGCTTACAGGGGATCCAAGAGACCCAGTACTTC. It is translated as CASSLQGIQETQYF.

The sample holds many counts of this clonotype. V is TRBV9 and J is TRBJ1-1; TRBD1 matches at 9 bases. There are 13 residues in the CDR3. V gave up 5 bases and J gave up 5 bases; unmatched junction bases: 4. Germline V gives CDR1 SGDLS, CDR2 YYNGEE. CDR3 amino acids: CASRGTGLTEAFF. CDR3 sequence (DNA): TGTGCCAGCAGGGGGACAGGGCTAACTGAAGCTTTCTTT.

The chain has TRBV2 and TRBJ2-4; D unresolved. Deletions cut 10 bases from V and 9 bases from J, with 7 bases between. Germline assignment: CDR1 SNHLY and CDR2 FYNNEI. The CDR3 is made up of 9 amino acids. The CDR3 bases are TGTGCCAACGGCGGCATTCAGTACTTC. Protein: CANGGIQYF.

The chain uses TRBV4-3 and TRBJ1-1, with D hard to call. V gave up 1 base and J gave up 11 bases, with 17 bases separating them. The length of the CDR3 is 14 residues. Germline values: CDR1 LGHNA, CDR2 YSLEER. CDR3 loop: CASSQVSREGRAFF. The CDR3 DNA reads TGCGCCAGCAGCCAAGTGTCAAGGGAAGGGCGGGCTTTCTTT.

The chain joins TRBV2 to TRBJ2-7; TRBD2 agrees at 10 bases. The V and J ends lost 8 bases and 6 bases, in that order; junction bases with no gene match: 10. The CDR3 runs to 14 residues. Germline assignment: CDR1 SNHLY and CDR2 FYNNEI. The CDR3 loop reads CASGGYGTSAEQYF. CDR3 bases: TGTGCCAGCGGTGGTTACGGGACTAGCGCCGAGCAGTACTTC.

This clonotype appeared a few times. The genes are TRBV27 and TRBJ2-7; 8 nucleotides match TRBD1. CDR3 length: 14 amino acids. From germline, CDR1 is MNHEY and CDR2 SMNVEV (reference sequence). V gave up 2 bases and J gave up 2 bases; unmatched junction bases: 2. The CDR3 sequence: CASSLGQGPYEQYF. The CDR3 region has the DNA TGTGCCAGCAGTTTAGGACAGGGCCCCTACGAGCAGTACTTC.

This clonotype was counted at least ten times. CDR3 sequence: CATSRPTGRGYEQYF. In DNA, the CDR3 is TGTGCCACCAGCAGACCAACAGGGAGAGGCTACGAGCAGTACTTC. The chain combines TRBV15 with TRBJ2-7, with D perhaps TRBD1 (6 bases). Trimming took off 2 bases at V and 3 bases at J, with 14 bases between the two ends. This CDR3 has 15 amino acids. Germline V gene data show CDR1 as LNHNV and CDR2 as YYDKDF (reference sequence).

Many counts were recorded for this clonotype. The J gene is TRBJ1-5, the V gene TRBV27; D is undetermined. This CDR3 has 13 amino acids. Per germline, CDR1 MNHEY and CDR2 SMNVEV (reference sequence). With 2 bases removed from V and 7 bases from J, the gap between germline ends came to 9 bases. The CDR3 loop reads CASSLGVRQPQHF. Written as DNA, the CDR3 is TGTGCCAGCAGTTTAGGTGTCAGGCAGCCCCAGCATTTT.

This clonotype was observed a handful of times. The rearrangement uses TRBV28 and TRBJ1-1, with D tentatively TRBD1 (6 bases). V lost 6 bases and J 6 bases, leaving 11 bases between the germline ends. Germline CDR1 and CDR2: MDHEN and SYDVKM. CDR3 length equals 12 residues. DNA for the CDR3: TGTGCCAGCAGGTACAGGGCCGCTGAAGCTTTCTTT. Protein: CASRYRAAEAFF.

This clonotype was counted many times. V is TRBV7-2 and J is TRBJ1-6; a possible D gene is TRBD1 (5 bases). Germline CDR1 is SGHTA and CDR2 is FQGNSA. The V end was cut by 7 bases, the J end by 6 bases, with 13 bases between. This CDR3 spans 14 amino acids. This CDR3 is CASTWGSPNSPLHF. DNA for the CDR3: TGTGCCAGCACCTGGGGCAGTCCTAATTCACCCCTCCACTTT.

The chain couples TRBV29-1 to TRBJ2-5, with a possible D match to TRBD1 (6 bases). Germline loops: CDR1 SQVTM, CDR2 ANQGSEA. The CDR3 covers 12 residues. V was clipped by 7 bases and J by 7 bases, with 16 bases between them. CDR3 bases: TGCAGCGGAAGGGGGACCACAGGGACCCAGTACTTC. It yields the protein CSGRGTTGTQYF.

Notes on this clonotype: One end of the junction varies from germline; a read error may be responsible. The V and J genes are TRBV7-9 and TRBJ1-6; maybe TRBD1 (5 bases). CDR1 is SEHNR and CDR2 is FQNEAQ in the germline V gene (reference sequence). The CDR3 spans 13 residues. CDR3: CASSFGGDSPLPF. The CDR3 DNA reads TGTGCCAGCAGCTTCGGGGGGGATTCACCCCTCCCCTTT. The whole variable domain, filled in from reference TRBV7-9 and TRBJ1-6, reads DTGVSQNPRHKITKRGQNVTFRCDPISEHNRLYWYRQTLGQGPEFLTYFQNEAQLEKSRLLSDRFSAERPKGSFSTLEIQRTEQGDSAMYLCASSFGGDSPLPFGNGTRLTVT.

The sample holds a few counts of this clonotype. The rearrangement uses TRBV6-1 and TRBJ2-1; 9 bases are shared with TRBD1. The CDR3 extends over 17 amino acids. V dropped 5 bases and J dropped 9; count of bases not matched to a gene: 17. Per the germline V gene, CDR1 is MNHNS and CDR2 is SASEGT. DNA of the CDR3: TGTGCCAGCAGTTATCCCTTGGCGGGACAGGGTCGAAGTGAGCAGTTCTTC. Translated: CASSYPLAGQGRSEQFF.

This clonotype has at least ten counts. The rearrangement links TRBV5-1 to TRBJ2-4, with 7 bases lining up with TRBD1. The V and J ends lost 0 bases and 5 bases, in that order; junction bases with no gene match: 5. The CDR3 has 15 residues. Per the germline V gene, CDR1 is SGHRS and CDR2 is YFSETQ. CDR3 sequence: CASSLDRGAENIQYF. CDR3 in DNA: TGCGCCAGCAGCTTGGACAGGGGAGCTGAAAACATTCAGTACTTC.

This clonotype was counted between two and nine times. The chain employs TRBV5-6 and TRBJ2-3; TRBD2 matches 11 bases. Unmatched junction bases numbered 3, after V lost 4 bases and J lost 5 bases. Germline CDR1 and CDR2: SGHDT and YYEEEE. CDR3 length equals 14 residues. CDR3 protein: CASSRLAGRDTQYF. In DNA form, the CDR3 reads TGTGCCAGCAGCAGACTAGCGGGGAGAGATACGCAGTATTTT. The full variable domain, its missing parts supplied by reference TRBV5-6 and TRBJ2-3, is DAGVTQSPTHLIKTRGQQVTLRCSPKSGHDTVSWYQQALGQGPQFIFQYYEEEERQRGNFPDRFSGHQFPNYSSELNVNALLLGDSALYLCASSRLAGRDTQYFGPGTRLTVL.

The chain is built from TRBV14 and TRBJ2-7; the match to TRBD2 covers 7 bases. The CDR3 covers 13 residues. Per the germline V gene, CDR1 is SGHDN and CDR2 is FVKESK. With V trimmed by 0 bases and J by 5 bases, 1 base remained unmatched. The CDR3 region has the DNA TGTGCCAGCAGCCAAGATCGGGAGGACGAGCAGTACTTC. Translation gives CASSQDREDEQYF.

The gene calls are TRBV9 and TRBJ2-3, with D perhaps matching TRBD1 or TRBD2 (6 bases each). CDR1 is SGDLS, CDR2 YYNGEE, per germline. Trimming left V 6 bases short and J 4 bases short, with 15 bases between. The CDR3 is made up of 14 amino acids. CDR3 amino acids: CASTPRGVADTQYF. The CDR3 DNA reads TGTGCCAGCACCCCAAGGGGGGTGGCAGATACGCAGTATTTT.

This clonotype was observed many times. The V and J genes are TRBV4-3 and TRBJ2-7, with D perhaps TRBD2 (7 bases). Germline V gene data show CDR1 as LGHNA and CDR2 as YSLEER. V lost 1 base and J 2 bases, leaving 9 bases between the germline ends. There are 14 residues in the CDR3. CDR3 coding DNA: TGCGCCAGCAGCCAAGGGGGGGGGCCCTACGAGCAGTACTTC. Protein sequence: CASSQGGGPYEQYF.

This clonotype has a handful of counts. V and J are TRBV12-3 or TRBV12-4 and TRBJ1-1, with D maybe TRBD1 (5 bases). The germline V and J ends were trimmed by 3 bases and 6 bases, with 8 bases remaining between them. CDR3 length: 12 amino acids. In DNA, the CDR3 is TGTGCCAGCAGTTTGAGGGGCTCTGAAGCTTTCTTT. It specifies CASSLRGSEAFF.

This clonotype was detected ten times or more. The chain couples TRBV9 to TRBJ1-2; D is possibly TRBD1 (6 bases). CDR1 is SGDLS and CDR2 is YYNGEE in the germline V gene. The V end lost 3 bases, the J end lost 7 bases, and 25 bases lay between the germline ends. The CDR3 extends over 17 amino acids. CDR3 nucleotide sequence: TGTGCCAGCAGCGCCCCACACAGGGAATCGACCTCCTCTGGCTACACCTTC. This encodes CASSAPHRESTSSGYTF.

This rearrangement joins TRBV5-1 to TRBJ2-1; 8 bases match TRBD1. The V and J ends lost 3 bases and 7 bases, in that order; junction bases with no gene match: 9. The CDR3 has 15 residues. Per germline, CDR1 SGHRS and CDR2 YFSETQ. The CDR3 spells CASSSGQGVWNEQFF. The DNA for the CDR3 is TGCGCCAGCAGCTCCGGACAGGGAGTCTGGAATGAGCAGTTCTTC.